This TCR beta chain stems from a study of cytomegalovirus exposure and HLA in healthy donors (dated by TCRdb to about 2017). In terms of the full investigation: In an earlier analysis of 450 to 750 of the donors, 250 to 300 Gb of sequence data and just under 120 million unique TCR beta sequences from about 179 million T cells were reported. A few DR-DQ haplotypes were handled as single units for association and clustering because linkage in the cohort was strong. Among a few hundred genotyped donors of the cohort, an average of approximately 240,000 unique TCR beta nucleotide sequences were sequenced per donor, around 20% of them non-productive. A separate validation cohort of 100 to 150 different subjects was used in addition to the roughly 640-subject first cohort. In an earlier analysis of roughly 600 of the donors, high-throughput TCR beta sequencing was used to judge whether each TCR beta V gene segment behaved as functional or pseudogenic. Typing coverage varied by locus: roughly 629-640 donors for A, B, C, DRB1 and DQB1; more than 500 for DQA1; approximately 610 for DPA1; around 450 for DPB1. In a later analysis, previously published TCR beta repertoires from about 670 donors were re-analyzed and high-resolution HLA genotyping was added so that TCR occurrence patterns could be studied. Using immunosequencing, the study profiled T cell repertoires from roughly 650 subjects and related those repertoires to cytomegalovirus serostatus. The later analysis used no new phenotypic data to find candidate immune exposures, relying instead on TCR beta sequences and their occurrence across donors. An early release that covered some 640 HLA-typed donors contained about 300 gigabases of sequencing data and tens of millions of unique TCR sequences. Of the roughly 430 genotyped donors, approximately 83% fell in the genetic ancestry cluster associated with self-reported Caucasian donors. The study aimed to test whether signatures of past pathogen exposure could be identified by cataloging public T cell receptors. Donor age, sex, ethnicity and CMV serostatus were collected together with the repertoire data. High-throughput TCR immunosequencing, statistical association of individual TCRs with disease status, and machine learning were combined to predict cytomegalovirus infection status. HLA typing covered class I and class II loci at four-digit resolution. Every repertoire in the discovery cohort had been generated on one and the same sequencing platform. A later genetic analysis took genome-wide SNP genotypes for about 55% of the roughly 670 donors and used that subset as a discovery cohort. General conclusions and limits of the study: A total of 164 TCR beta chains were listed by the study as associated with cytomegalovirus. The cohort was sequenced for TCR beta chains only, and without alpha or paired-chain data the features that could be detected were limited. Roughly 17 rarely observed V segments, including chromosome 9 orphons, were excluded from the earlier analysis of several hundred of the donors because counts were too low. For the cohort, immune exposure information was limited to CMV serostatus. In a later analysis, about 17,000 TCR beta sequences were associated with specific HLA alleles at a false discovery rate of 0.05. In an earlier analysis of 587 of the donors, most TCR beta V segments were observed in productive rearrangements about 90% or about 30% of the time, broadly matching IMGT annotations. A later analysis found that TCR association rates varied across HLA loci, with DRB1 alleles showing the most associated TCRs and HLA-C alleles the fewest. A further reported finding was that TCR beta sequences accurately predicted the HLA-A and HLA-B alleles for most subjects in the first cohort. Most TCR sequences were observed very rarely across donors, whereas some public TCRs were present in many individuals. The authors suggested that the approach could potentially be extended to other disease states and immunological phenotypes. Roughly uniform sequencing depth across donors was assumed in presence/absence analyses, although this assumption may not hold. The sequencing pipeline was judged likely to have produced a cluster of highly shared sequence variants as a technical artifact. The 87-base-pair reads could not distinguish some IMGT-functional V segments, including TRBV6-2 and TRBV6-3, so those segments were excluded. When HLA alleles, especially DR and DQ, strongly co-occurred, TCR associations were difficult to assign to individual alleles. Correlated functional status among segregating V segments might be attributable to linkage disequilibrium, but an unknown experimental factor could not be ruled out. V-gene and J-gene trimming of TCR beta chains was associated with a missense DCLRE1C variant in a later genetic analysis, and the association was replicated in an independent cohort. Because some donors lacked HLA typing at each locus, the association tests relied only on the typed subset. In vitro tests confirmed that a few of the cytomegalovirus-associated TCR beta chains recognize cytomegalovirus antigens. Most CMV-associated TCR beta chains appeared to be HLA-restricted in a later analysis, and the HLA associations seemed to be driven largely by CMV exposure. Compared with equally common non-associated chains, HLA-associated TCR beta chains in a later analysis were more clonally expanded and had lower generation probabilities. Compared with the 666-donor mean, donors in an Asian-associated ancestry cluster had fewer N-insertions in productive TCRs, according to a later genetic analysis. Cytomegalovirus status was reported to be diagnosed by the classifier with high specificity and sensitivity in both the original and validation cohorts. In a later analysis, several top co-occurrence clusters were reported to appear linked to parvovirus B19, influenza, CMV and Epstein-Barr virus.

Relative to germline, V is 7 bases shorter and J is 2 bases shorter, with 16 bases between their ends. From cysteine to phenylalanine, the CDR3 is 15 amino acids long. The read is trimmed to its CDR3 DNA, 45 bases read in frame from base 1. CDR1 and CDR2 are drawn from the germline V gene (reference sequence): LNHDA, SQIVND. The library came from the immunoSEQ multiplex PCR assay. A mixture of 60 forward primers for TCR Vbeta segments and 13 reverse primers for TCR Jbeta segments was used in the multiplex PCR. The CDR3 region of rearranged TCR beta genes was amplified from genomic DNA with a multiplex PCR assay. The Illumina HiSeq System was used to sequence the amplified TCR beta libraries as 87-base-pair reads. Turning to the authors' computational methods: In a later analysis, tens of millions of unique TCR beta chains were counted across the 666 repertoires, and roughly 11 million of these chains were shared by at least two donors. Raw reads were error-corrected and collapsed into unique sequences with a nearest-neighbor algorithm that merged closely related sequences to remove PCR and sequencing errors. CDR3 sequences were aligned to IMGT reference sequences to assign V, D and J gene segments. For a sequence to be retained, at least a six-nucleotide match to both a V gene segment and a J gene segment was required. A rearrangement counted as productive if the CDR3 had no stop codons and remained in frame with V and J, and every other rearrangement counted as non-productive. CDR3 was defined according to IMGT convention as the region running from the second conserved V-encoded cysteine to the conserved J-encoded phenylalanine. In an earlier analysis of more than 550 of the donors, sequences lacking an unambiguous match to a single V gene segment were excluded. An earlier analysis of almost 600 of the donors classified V segments as functional when productive rearrangements were above 56.7% and as segregating when the standard deviation between donors was above 5%. A statistical classification framework was developed to diagnose cytomegalovirus status using the catalog of TCR beta chain sequences. V and J gene assignment, in a later analysis, came from comparing TCR nucleotide sequences with IMGT/GENE-DB human TR gene sequences. In a later analysis, CDR3 sequences and most-parsimonious VDJ recombination scenarios were assigned using the TCRdist pipeline. In a later analysis, each TCR beta chain was defined by its CDR3 amino acid sequence together with its V-gene family, and reads lacking a unique V-gene family were excluded. As a way to deal with suspected cross-contamination and a sequencing artifact, a later analysis dropped nearly 600 nucleotide sequences that were highly shared and had low generation probability. In a later analysis, a clonal expansion index for each public chain was calculated from normalized within-repertoire ranks of inferred template counts. In a later analysis, generation probabilities were computed using a VDJ recombination model fitted to out-of-frame rearrangements, and the results were checked against IGoR. Hypergeometric tests were used in a later analysis to score TCR-TCR, TCR-HLA and TCR-CMV co-occurrence, with a repertoire-size bias correction applied to the TCR pairs. A later analysis estimated false discovery rates by permuting HLA or CMV assignments 20 times. A later analysis grouped co-occurring TCRs with DBSCAN, adding TCRdist sequence similarity when clustering within HLA-allele-positive subsets. Co-occurrence clustering excluded repertoires with fewer than 30,000 or more than 120,000 public chains, plus five with anomalous nucleotide sharing. In its TCRdb copy, this immuneACCESS table keeps in-frame sequences only and misses some clones. Where compared with another copy, unresolved V genes explain less than half of these, and the others have no known cause. V, J and clone size are those of that table, while D and trimming were read from the DNA. Recorded for this sample are 100,000 to 150,000 clones; around four fifths of them occurred a single time. Of the sample, about 1% is held by the ten largest clones.

A word on this clone: Its recognized antigen is unknown. No much larger clonotype is one base removed from it; base qualities were not supplied.

The cohort was made up of 650 to 700 healthy bone marrow donors. At the time of sampling, every cohort member was nominally healthy, though immune exposures that went unrecorded were likely present. The donor was CMV seronegative and was included in the group of several hundred seronegative cohort members. Each donor provided a peripheral blood sample, and peripheral blood mononuclear cells were used for TCR beta sequencing. Genomic DNA extraction from the blood cell samples was performed with the Qiagen DNeasy Blood Extraction Kit. Specimen: PBMCs. The chain links TRBV19 with TRBJ2-3, with no confident D gene call. The clonotype was recovered from a boy younger than 18 in good health and CMV-seronegative. The CDR3 has the sequence CASMESGLHTDTQYF. The DNA is as follows: TGTGCCAGTATGGAATCGGGTCTTCACACAGATACGCAGTATTTT.